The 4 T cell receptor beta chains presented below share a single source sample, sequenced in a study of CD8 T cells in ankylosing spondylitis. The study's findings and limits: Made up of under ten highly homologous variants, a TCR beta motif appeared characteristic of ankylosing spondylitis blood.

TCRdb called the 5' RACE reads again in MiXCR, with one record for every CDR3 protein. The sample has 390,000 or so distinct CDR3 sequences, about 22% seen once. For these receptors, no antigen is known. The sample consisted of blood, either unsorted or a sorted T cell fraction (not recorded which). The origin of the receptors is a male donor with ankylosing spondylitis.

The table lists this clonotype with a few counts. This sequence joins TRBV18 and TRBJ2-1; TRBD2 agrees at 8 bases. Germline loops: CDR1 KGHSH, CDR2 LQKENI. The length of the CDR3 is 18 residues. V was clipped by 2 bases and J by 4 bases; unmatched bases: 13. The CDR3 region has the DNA TGTGCCAGCTCACCAGGCCAAATTGGACTAGCAGGTTACAATGAGCAGTTCTTC. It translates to CASSPGQIGLAGYNEQFF.

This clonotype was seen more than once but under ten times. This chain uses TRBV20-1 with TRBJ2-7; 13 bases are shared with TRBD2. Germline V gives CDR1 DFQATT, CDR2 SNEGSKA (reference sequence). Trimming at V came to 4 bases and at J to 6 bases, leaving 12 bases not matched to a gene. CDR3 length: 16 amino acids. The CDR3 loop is CSAIRPGLAGFGEQYF. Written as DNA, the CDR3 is TGCAGTGCTATAAGACCGGGACTAGCGGGATTCGGCGAGCAGTACTTC.

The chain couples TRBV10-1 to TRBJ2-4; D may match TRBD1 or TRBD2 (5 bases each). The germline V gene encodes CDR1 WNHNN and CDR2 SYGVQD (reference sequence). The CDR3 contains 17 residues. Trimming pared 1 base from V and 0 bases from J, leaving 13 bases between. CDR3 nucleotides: TGCGCCAGCAGTGAGTACGGAGGTGGGGGAGCCAAAAACATTCAGTACTTC. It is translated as CASSEYGGGGAKNIQYF.

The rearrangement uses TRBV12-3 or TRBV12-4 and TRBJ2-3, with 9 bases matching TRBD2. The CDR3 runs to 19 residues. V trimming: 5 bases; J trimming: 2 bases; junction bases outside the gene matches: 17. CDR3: CASSPIVGGSGRYTDTQYF. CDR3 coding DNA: TGTGCCAGCAGTCCCATAGTGGGGGGGAGCGGGAGGTACACAGATACGCAGTATTTT.